This entry features one T cell receptor (beta chain) sequence. The record originates from a study of technical replicates of blood from a few donors. This CDR3 comprises 14 residues. Trimming took off 5 bases at V and 2 bases at J, with 13 bases between the two ends. The germline CDR1 and CDR2 sequences are SGHVS and FQNEAQ. Libraries were prepared by immunoSEQ multiplex PCR; TCRdb keeps only in-frame clonotypes and omits some of them. Here the sample spans about 100,000 clones, 85% to 95% being singletons. This chain connects TRBV7-8 to TRBJ2-7; a possible D gene is TRBD2 (5 bases). The sample comprised T cells isolated from PBMCs. The clonotype was recovered from a human donor in good health. Here the CDR3 DNA reads TGTGCCAGCAGCCAGCACTCCGGGACCTACGAGCAGTACTTC. This encodes CASSQHSGTYEQYF.